The 32 T cell receptor beta chains in this list originate from one sample, sequenced in a study of T cell responses to AZD1222 COVID-19 vaccine (dated by TCRdb to the early 2020s). The time point tag for this specimen amounts to: about 28 days (+/-7) after the second vaccine dose. Libraries were built with the immunoSEQ multiplex PCR assay. Drawn from immuneACCESS, this table holds only the in-frame rearrangements with V and J called that TCRdb kept. Clones are partly lost; checked studies trace under half to an unresolved V gene and leave the rest unexplained. This sample lists around 120,000 clones; just over 85% were detected once. 17% of the sample is taken by the ten largest. The sample here was peripheral blood, taken 28 days after the second AZD1222 dose. Every receptor here comes from an adult who received the AZD1222 COVID-19 vaccine.

CDR3 DNA sequence: TGTGCCAGCAGCGGGACAGATTTGAACACTGAAGCTTTCTTT. Translating it yields CASSGTDLNTEAFF. The chain combines TRBV9 with TRBJ1-1; tentative D call: TRBD1 (6 bases). CDR1 SGDLS and CDR2 YYNGEE come from the germline V gene. CDR3 size: 14 residues. V lost 3 bases and J lost 0, with 9 bases in between.

V and J are TRBV11-2 and TRBJ1-2; 8 nucleotides align to TRBD1. The CDR3 sequence is 19 residues long. Germline V gene data show CDR1 as SGHAT and CDR2 as FQNNGV. With 5 bases clipped from V and 2 bases from J, the junction kept 19 bases outside the gene matches. The CDR3 nucleotides are TGTGCCAGCAGCCCCACCGGTAACCTACCCGGGACAGGAAACTATGGCTACACCTTC. It encodes CASSPTGNLPGTGNYGYTF.

The gene calls are TRBV7-8 and TRBJ2-5; D may be TRBD1 (6 bases). The CDR3 sequence is 13 residues long. Germline CDR1 reads SGHVS; CDR2 reads FQNEAQ. V was clipped by 6 bases and J by 2 bases, with 10 bases between them. This chain's CDR3 is CASSLGQQETQYF. CDR3 nucleotides: TGTGCCAGCAGTCTGGGACAACAAGAGACCCAGTACTTC.

The chain links TRBV6-4 to TRBJ2-1; 7 bases fit TRBD2. V lost 6 bases, J lost 9 bases, and 8 bases stayed unmatched. Germline V gene lookup returns CDR1 MRHNA and CDR2 SNTAGT. This CDR3 has 13 amino acids. CDR3 sequence: CASSESPGGEQFF. The CDR3, as DNA: TGTGCCAGCAGCGAGTCCCCGGGGGGTGAGCAGTTCTTC.

The chain joins TRBV9 to TRBJ1-4; D not certain. The CDR3 has 14 residues. CDR1 and CDR2 from the germline V gene are SGDLS and YYNGEE. V lost 3 bases and J 7 bases, leaving 13 bases between the germline ends. CDR3: CASSAQVGGEKLFF. CDR3 DNA: TGTGCCAGCAGCGCCCAGGTGGGTGGTGAAAAACTGTTTTTT. Looking up the rest from reference TRBV9 and TRBJ1-4 gives the full variable domain: DSGVTQTPKHLITATGQRVTLRCSPRSGDLSVYWYQQSLDQGLQFLIQYYNGEERAKGNILERFSAQQFPDLHSELNLSSLELGDSALYFCASSAQVGGEKLFFGSGTQLSVL.

The chain couples TRBV6-5 to TRBJ1-2; D is uncertain. The CDR3 totals 13 residues. With 7 bases removed from V and 8 bases from J, the gap between germline ends came to 17 bases. Germline V CDR1 and CDR2: MNHEY, SVGAGI. The CDR3 loop is CASKNDGGYGYTF. DNA for the CDR3: TGTGCCAGCAAAAACGATGGAGGGTACGGCTACACCTTC.

The rearrangement joins TRBV10-3 to TRBJ1-3; D perhaps matches TRBD1 (5 bases). V lost 0 bases to trimming and J lost 0 bases, with 9 bases between them. The CDR3 extends over 16 amino acids. The germline CDR1 and CDR2 sequences are ENHRY and SYGVKD. The CDR3 nucleotides are TGTGCCATCAGTGAGTCCGGGGGAATCTCTGGAAACACCATATATTTT. Protein sequence: CAISESGGISGNTIYF.

V and J are TRBV29-1 and TRBJ2-3, with 15 bases fitting TRBD2. The CDR3 consists of 16 residues. Germline trimming cut 5 bases from V and 3 bases from J; bases unmatched to any gene: 6. The germline V gene encodes CDR1 SQVTM and CDR2 ANQGSEA. CDR3 sequence: CSVTGTSGRRTDTQYF. The CDR3 coding sequence is TGCAGCGTTACCGGGACTAGCGGGAGGAGGACAGATACGCAGTATTTT.

This chain connects TRBV11-3 to TRBJ1-1; TRBD1 agrees at 10 bases. This CDR3 comprises 17 residues. From germline, CDR1 is SGHNT and CDR2 YENEEA. With 11 bases clipped from V and 3 bases from J, the junction kept 18 bases outside the gene matches. The CDR3, as DNA: TGTGCCGGTACTGTACGGGACAGGGGAGCGAGGCACACTGAAGCTTTCTTT. Encoded protein: CAGTVRDRGARHTEAFF.

In this sample, this clone turned up once. The chain uses TRBV27 and TRBJ1-2, with unresolved D. Germline lookup yields CDR1 MNHEY and CDR2 SMNVEV (reference sequence). V was cut by 4 bases and J by 3 bases, with 18 bases left in between. The CDR3 totals 16 residues. The CDR3 reads CASSSPWSSGDYGYTF. As DNA, the CDR3 is TGTGCCAGCAGTTCACCTTGGTCGAGTGGTGACTATGGCTACACCTTC.

The chain carries TRBV30 and TRBJ2-1; 11 nucleotides line up with TRBD1. With V trimmed by 3 bases and J by 7 bases, 8 bases remained unmatched. The germline V gene encodes CDR1 GTSNPN and CDR2 SVGIG (reference sequence). This CDR3 has 15 residues. CDR3 sequence: CAWSGNRDRGNEQFF. The CDR3 DNA follows: TGTGCCTGGAGCGGTAACAGGGACAGGGGGAATGAGCAGTTCTTC.

The chain's CDR3 is CASSENEGNYGYTF. The CDR3 DNA is TGTGCCAGCAGTGAAAACGAGGGGAACTATGGCTACACCTTC. The chain links TRBV6-1 to TRBJ1-2, with a tentative D call TRBD1 (5 bases). Germline V gene lookup returns CDR1 MNHNS and CDR2 SASEGT. This CDR3 contains 14 residues. With 2 bases removed from V and 2 bases from J, the gap between germline ends came to 9 bases.

This chain uses TRBV4-1 with TRBJ1-6; the D is unclear. Germline V gives CDR1 MGHRA, CDR2 YSYEKL. The V end lost 2 bases, the J end lost 0 bases, and 5 bases lay between the germline ends. The CDR3 runs to 15 residues. CDR3 coding DNA: TGCGCCAGCAGCCAACAGAGCTCCTATAATTCACCCCTCCACTTT. Translation: CASSQQSSYNSPLHF.

This clone was found once. The chain joins TRBV5-8 to TRBJ1-4; 9 bases are a match to TRBD1. The V and J ends lost 5 bases and 3 bases, in that order; junction bases with no gene match: 8. This CDR3 is 16 amino acids long. Per germline, CDR1 SGHTS and CDR2 YDEGEE. The CDR3 here is CASRRGQGRSNEKLFF. The CDR3 nucleotides are TGTGCCAGCAGACGGGGACAGGGAAGATCTAATGAAAAACTGTTTTTT.

The rearrangement joins TRBV5-4 to TRBJ2-2; no definite D call. Germline loops: CDR1 SGHNT, CDR2 YYREEE (reference sequence). V lost 4 bases to trimming and J lost 5 bases, with 6 bases between them. CDR3 length: 12 amino acids. The CDR3 spells CASSQVTGELFF. As DNA, the CDR3 is TGTGCCAGCAGCCAAGTTACCGGGGAGCTGTTTTTT.

The genes are TRBV4-3 and TRBJ2-3; D is possibly TRBD1 or TRBD2 (5 bases each). Between the trimmed V and J ends, which lost 0 bases and 2 bases, there was a span of 12 bases. The CDR3 is 16 amino acids. CDR1 LGHNA and CDR2 YSLEER come from the germline V gene. The CDR3 here is CASSQDGATNTDTQYF. CDR3 nucleotide sequence: TGCGCCAGCAGCCAAGACGGGGCCACAAACACAGATACGCAGTATTTT.

J is TRBJ1-6 and V is TRBV4-3; 11 bases are shared with TRBD1. Germline V gives CDR1 LGHNA, CDR2 YSLEER. Unmatched junction bases numbered 6, after V lost 4 bases and J lost 1 base. This CDR3 is built from 18 residues. CDR3 amino acids: CASSLGQGAGSYNSPLHF. CDR3 nucleotides: TGCGCCAGCAGCCTCGGACAGGGGGCTGGATCCTATAATTCACCCCTCCACTTT.

The chain is built from TRBV28 and TRBJ1-4; 7 nucleotides match TRBD1. The CDR3 covers 15 residues. Germline V gene sequence: CDR1 MDHEN, CDR2 SYDVKM. Trimming cost V 7 bases and J 0 bases; bases outside gene matches: 5. In nucleotides, the CDR3 is TGTGCCAGCACGGCAGGGGGTGCAACTAATGAAAAACTGTTTTTT. Translating gives CASTAGGATNEKLFF.

J is TRBJ2-7 and V is TRBV6-1, with D perhaps matching TRBD1 or TRBD2 (6 bases each). With 3 bases removed from V and 2 bases from J, the gap between germline ends came to 17 bases. The CDR3 totals 16 residues. Germline lookup yields CDR1 MNHNS and CDR2 SASEGT. CDR3 protein: CASSEGGGGGPYEQYF. The CDR3 DNA reads TGTGCCAGCAGTGAGGGTGGAGGGGGAGGACCCTACGAGCAGTACTTC.

J is TRBJ1-2 and V is TRBV19; D gene uncertain. The V end lost 4 bases, the J end lost 4 bases, and 7 bases lay between the germline ends. In germline, CDR1 is LNHDA, CDR2 SQIVND (reference sequence). This CDR3 has 12 residues. The CDR3 here is CASSKFPYGYTF. The CDR3 nucleotides read TGTGCCAGTAGTAAGTTCCCCTATGGCTACACCTTC. Complete variable domain (other parts from reference TRBV19 and TRBJ1-2): DGGITQSPKYLFRKEGQNVTLSCEQNLNHDAMYWYRQDPGQGLRLIYYSQIVNDFQKGDIAEGYSVSREKKESFPLTVTSAQKNPTAFYLCASSKFPYGYTFGSGTRLTVV.

The chain recombines TRBV5-1 with TRBJ2-3; unclear D gene. The V gene lost 0 bases and the J gene lost 2 bases, with 4 bases spanning the gap. CDR1 SGHRS and CDR2 YFSETQ come from the germline V gene. The CDR3 sequence is 13 residues long. CDR3 nucleotides: TGCGCCAGCAGCTTGGTCCCCACAGATACGCAGTATTTT. It is translated as CASSLVPTDTQYF.

The V call is TRBV6-4, the J call TRBJ1-1; 7 bases fit TRBD1. CDR3 length: 16 residues. The J segment lost 4 bases and the V segment lost 6 bases, leaving 14 bases of the junction unmatched. Germline V gene lookup returns CDR1 MRHNA and CDR2 SNTAGT. CDR3 nucleotides: TGTGCCAGCAGACTTGACGGGGGACAGAGGCCCACTGAAGCTTTCTTT. It yields the protein CASRLDGGQRPTEAFF.

This sequence joins TRBV3-1 (or the pseudogene TRBV3-2) and TRBJ2-2, with TRBD2 identical over 9 bases. Germline V gives CDR1 LGHDT, CDR2 YNNKEL (reference sequence). There are 15 residues in the CDR3. V lost 10 bases and J lost 3; bases outside the gene matches: 9. Here the CDR3 DNA reads TGTGCCACCTTGCGGGGGGGCCCGTACACCGGGGAGCTGTTTTTT. Protein sequence: CATLRGGPYTGELFF.

This chain joins TRBV6-2 or TRBV6-3 and TRBJ1-1; 9 positions agree with TRBD1. Germline V CDR1 and CDR2: MNHEY, SVGEGT. The CDR3 contains 15 residues. The V gene end was trimmed by 2 bases and the J gene end by 5 bases; junction bases not matched to a gene: 6. The CDR3 sequence is CASSYDPDRGTEAFF. In nucleotides, the CDR3 is TGTGCCAGCAGTTACGACCCGGACAGGGGTACTGAAGCTTTCTTT.

CDR3 residues: CASSWVATQGLPSGNTIYF. The CDR3 DNA reads as TGTGCCAGCAGCTGGGTGGCTACACAGGGGCTACCCTCTGGAAACACCATATATTTT. This chain joins TRBV5-6 and TRBJ1-3, with 7 bases matching TRBD1. This CDR3 is 19 amino acids long. After removal of 3 bases from V and 0 bases from J, the junction contained 15 bases not matched to a gene. From germline, CDR1 is SGHDT and CDR2 YYEEEE.

The chain has TRBV18 and TRBJ2-5, with D possibly called TRBD1 or TRBD2 (5 bases each). CDR1 is KGHSH, CDR2 LQKENI, per germline. This CDR3 contains 13 residues. V was pared by 1 base and J by 4 bases, with 7 bases between. The CDR3 DNA is TGTGCCAGCTCACCACGGGGGAGAGAGACCCAGTACTTC. Translating it yields CASSPRGRETQYF.

V is TRBV29-1 and J is TRBJ1-1, with TRBD1 matching 11 bases. V lost 7 bases, J lost 4 bases, and 23 bases stayed unmatched. Per the germline V gene, CDR1 is SQVTM and CDR2 is ANQGSEA. The CDR3 loop spans 19 amino acids. Written as DNA, the CDR3 is TGCAGCGCCAGAACCTTCCGGACAGGGGGCACAGAGTTGTTCACTGAAGCTTTCTTT. Protein sequence: CSARTFRTGGTELFTEAFF. Looking up the rest from reference TRBV29-1 and TRBJ1-1 gives the full variable domain: SAVISQKPSRDICQRGTSLTIQCQVDSQVTMMFWYRQQPGQSLTLIATANQGSEATYESGFVIDKFPISRPNLTFSTLTVSNMSPEDSSIYLCSARTFRTGGTELFTEAFFGQGTRLTVV.

The V gene is TRBV9, the J gene TRBJ2-2; tentative D call: TRBD2 (6 bases). Trimming removed 0 bases at V and 3 bases at J, with 12 bases between. This CDR3 spans 16 amino acids. Germline assignment: CDR1 SGDLS and CDR2 YYNGEE. CDR3 DNA sequence: TGTGCCAGCAGCGTAGCGTCGGGGAGGTACACCGGGGAGCTGTTTTTT. This translates into CASSVASGRYTGELFF.

The chain carries TRBV6-6 and TRBJ1-5, with 7 bases fitting TRBD1. Germline values: CDR1 MNHNY, CDR2 SVGAGI (reference sequence). V lost 6 bases and J lost 2; bases outside the gene matches: 7. This CDR3 is built from 15 residues. The CDR3 sequence is CASRTGLIGNQPQHF. The CDR3 nucleotides read TGTGCCAGCAGGACAGGGCTTATAGGCAATCAGCCCCAGCATTTT.

V usage is TRBV3-1 (or the pseudogene TRBV3-2) and J usage is TRBJ2-3; 7 positions agree with TRBD2. This CDR3 has 13 residues. The V and J ends lost 5 bases and 5 bases, in that order; junction bases with no gene match: 4. Looked up from germline, CDR1 is LGHDT and CDR2 is YNNKEL (reference sequence). The CDR3 region is CASSSIAGDTQYF. The CDR3 DNA reads as TGTGCCAGCAGCTCTATAGCGGGAGATACGCAGTATTTT.

This clone appeared a single time. The chain carries TRBV13 and TRBJ2-4, with D perhaps given as TRBD1 or TRBD2 (5 bases each). The V gene lost 3 bases and the J gene lost 5 bases, with 11 bases spanning the gap. This CDR3 spans 14 amino acids. The germline gives CDR1 PRHDT, CDR2 FYEKMQ (reference sequence). CDR3 amino acids: CASSFPGPENIQYF. CDR3 nucleotides: TGTGCCAGCAGCTTCCCGGGGCCCGAAAACATTCAGTACTTC.

This clone was detected a few times. V usage is TRBV10-3 and J usage is TRBJ2-2; the match to TRBD1 covers 11 bases. The V gene end was trimmed by 10 bases and the J gene end by 2 bases; junction bases not matched to a gene: 3. CDR1 and CDR2 (germline): ENHRY, SYGVKD. The length of the CDR3 is 14 residues. The CDR3 DNA reads as TGTGCCACTGGACAGGGGGCTAACACCGGGGAGCTGTTTTTT. It specifies CATGQGANTGELFF.